Below, 2 T cell receptor beta chains from the same sample are listed, as sequenced in a study of blood T cell repertoires in COVID-19. The table came from immunoSEQ multiplex PCR; TCRdb's copy has only in-frame clones and leaves some out. The table includes about 62,000 clones, over 75% detected once. The sequencing input was peripheral blood. These receptors were taken from a man between 60 and 70 years old with acute or convalescent COVID-19.

The chain has TRBV5-1 and TRBJ2-7, with 13 bases fitting TRBD2. Germline values: CDR1 SGHRS, CDR2 YFSETQ. Trimming took 4 bases from V and 3 from J; bases not matched to a gene: 7. This CDR3 has 16 amino acids. For the CDR3, the DNA is TGCGCCAGCAGCACCGGGACTAGCGGGGACCTCTACGAGCAGTACTTC. Translated, it gives CASSTGTSGDLYEQYF.

CDR3 nucleotide sequence: TGTGCCAGCAGCCAAGTACCGGTCGCTCTAGCCTACGAGCAGTACTTC. Translated, it gives CASSQVPVALAYEQYF. The chain is built from TRBV14 and TRBJ2-7; D unresolved. V gave up 1 base and J gave up 2 bases, with 15 bases separating them. In germline, CDR1 is SGHDN, CDR2 FVKESK. CDR3 size: 16 residues.